Listed here are 30 T cell receptor beta chains from one sample, sequenced in a study of cytomegalovirus exposure and HLA in healthy donors. The PCR ran on 60 Vbeta and 13 Jbeta primers. Data came from immunoSEQ multiplex PCR; TCRdb stores just in-frame clones and leaves some out. This repertoire shows about 160,000 clones, 65% to 85% found once; its top ten account for around 6.9%. Sequenced input: PBMCs. Receptors were obtained from a man in his forties in good health and CMV-seropositive.

The chain couples TRBV7-6 to TRBJ1-2; TRBD1 matches 8 bases. CDR3 length equals 14 residues. CDR1 and CDR2 from the germline V gene are SGHVS and FNYEAQ. V trimming: 5 bases; J trimming: 2 bases; junction bases outside the gene matches: 4. Written as DNA, the CDR3 is TGTGCCAGCAGCAAGAGGACAGGGAACTATGGCTACACCTTC. As protein: CASSKRTGNYGYTF.

The sample holds a few counts of this clone. V gene TRBV11-3 combines with J gene TRBJ2-1; 8 nucleotides align to TRBD1. Unmatched junction bases numbered 9, after V lost 5 bases and J lost 3 bases. Germline V lookup: CDR1 SGHNT, CDR2 YENEEA. The CDR3 has 16 amino acids. CDR3 sequence reads: CASSPEAGGFYNEQFF. The CDR3 DNA is TGTGCCAGCAGCCCGGAGGCAGGGGGCTTCTACAATGAGCAGTTCTTC.

The V and J genes are TRBV7-9 and TRBJ1-6, with a tentative D call TRBD1 (6 bases). This CDR3 is built from 14 residues. CDR1 is SEHNR and CDR2 is FQNEAQ in the germline V gene (reference sequence). V lost 2 bases and J 8 bases, leaving 10 bases between the germline ends. CDR3 DNA: TGTGCCAGCAGCTTAACAGGGATTGATTCACCCCTCCACTTT. This gives the protein CASSLTGIDSPLHF.

The chain joins TRBV4-3 to TRBJ2-4, with D possibly matching TRBD1 (6 bases). The V gene lost 1 base and the J gene lost 5 bases, with 12 bases spanning the gap. In germline, CDR1 is LGHNA, CDR2 YSLEER. This CDR3 has 15 residues. The DNA of the CDR3 is TGCGCCAGCAGCCAAGGCCAGGGGCGGGAAAACATTCAGTACTTC. Translated, it gives CASSQGQGRENIQYF.

The chain employs TRBV5-1 and TRBJ2-1, with D perhaps TRBD1 (5 bases). Between the trimmed V and J ends, which lost 1 base and 9 bases, there was a span of 11 bases. Germline assignment: CDR1 SGHRS and CDR2 YFSETQ. The CDR3 is 13 amino acids. The CDR3 protein is CASSLLRGSEQFF. The DNA for the CDR3 is TGCGCCAGCAGCTTGCTAAGGGGTTCTGAGCAGTTCTTC.

The V and J genes are TRBV4-2 and TRBJ2-5, with no clear D. Judging by the DNA end, TRBJ2-7 fits better; the J call may be wrong. The CDR3 runs 15 residues. Germline lookup yields CDR1 LGHNA and CDR2 YNFKEQ. The CDR3 reads CASSHARQEPYEQYF. The CDR3 DNA follows: TGTGCCAGCAGCCACGCACGCCAAGAACCCTACGAGCAGTACTTC.

This chain connects TRBV9 to TRBJ2-2; TRBD2 agrees at 15 bases. V shed 3 bases and J 5 bases; nucleotides not matched to a gene: 5. CDR1 and CDR2 (germline): SGDLS, YYNGEE. CDR3 length equals 17 residues. In DNA, the CDR3 is TGTGCCAGCAGCGGGACTAGCGGGGGGGTAAGGACCGGGGAGCTGTTTTTT. Protein: CASSGTSGGVRTGELFF.

Only one count was recorded for this clone. CDR3 loop: CASSPTGANYGYTF. As DNA, the CDR3 is TGTGCCAGCAGCCCGACAGGGGCTAACTATGGCTACACCTTC. The chain uses TRBV4-2 and TRBJ1-2; 8 bases are a match to TRBD1. This CDR3 comprises 14 residues. Trimming removed 4 bases from V and 0 bases from J; junction bases left unmatched: 1. Germline loops: CDR1 LGHNA, CDR2 YNFKEQ.

The V and J genes are TRBV7-8 and TRBJ2-1, with D perhaps TRBD2 (7 bases). Germline V gene lookup returns CDR1 SGHVS and CDR2 FQNEAQ. Trimming cost V 2 bases and J 1 base, with 15 bases left between them. The CDR3 sequence is 17 residues long. The CDR3 here is CASSLTRGARSYNEQFF. The CDR3 DNA reads TGTGCCAGCAGCTTAACTCGGGGGGCCCGATCCTACAATGAGCAGTTCTTC.

The chain employs TRBV6-6 and TRBJ1-1, with 9 bases fitting TRBD1. This CDR3 is 15 amino acids long. In germline, CDR1 is MNHNY, CDR2 SVGAGI (reference sequence). V was clipped by 6 bases and J by 11 bases; unmatched bases: 16. CDR3 amino acids: CASRRIGDRVGLAFF. In DNA form, the CDR3 reads TGTGCCAGCAGGCGTATAGGGGACAGGGTAGGATTGGCTTTCTTT.

The rearrangement joins TRBV4-2 to TRBJ2-3; D gene uncertain. The CDR3 extends over 15 amino acids. Germline lookup yields CDR1 LGHNA and CDR2 YNFKEQ. V was shortened by 5 bases and J by 5 bases, with 17 bases between the two germline ends. The CDR3 protein is CASSGIGATGDTQYF. CDR3 sequence (DNA): TGTGCCAGCAGCGGAATCGGAGCGACTGGAGATACGCAGTATTTT.

Many counts were recorded for this clone. The V and J genes are TRBV23-1 and TRBJ1-4, with D possibly being TRBD1 (6 bases). TRBV23-1 is known as an ORF, though its function is uncertain. The CDR3 consists of 16 residues. The V gene lost 0 bases and the J gene lost 5 bases, with 13 bases spanning the gap. This CDR3 reads CASSQSLRDRNEKLFF. The DNA of the CDR3 is TGCGCCAGCAGTCAATCCCTCCGCGACAGGAATGAAAAACTGTTTTTT.

This chain connects TRBV11-1 to TRBJ2-1, with no clear D. V lost 5 bases and J 16 bases, leaving 15 bases between the germline ends. Germline loops: CDR1 SGHAT, CDR2 FQDESV (reference sequence). The CDR3 extends over 11 amino acids. CDR3 sequence: CASSASSRFFF. The CDR3 region has the DNA TGTGCCAGCAGCGCTAGTTCCCGCTTCTTCTTC.

Details on this clone: This specimen includes other DNA sequences encoding the same CDR3. The V call is TRBV5-1, the J call TRBJ1-1, with D uncertain. V was shortened by 2 bases and J by 0 bases, with 8 bases between the two germline ends. CDR1 is SGHRS and CDR2 is YFSETQ in the germline V gene. This CDR3 region has 14 residues. DNA for the CDR3: TGCGCCAGCAGCTTAACAGTCATGAACACTGAAGCTTTCTTT. This encodes CASSLTVMNTEAFF.

This clone was seen once. This chain joins TRBV5-1 and TRBJ1-2, with TRBD1 as a possible D gene (5 bases). The CDR3 length is 12 residues. V was shortened by 4 bases and J by 4 bases, with 8 bases between the two germline ends. The germline gives CDR1 SGHRS, CDR2 YFSETQ. The CDR3 here is CASSLDSYGYTF. As DNA, the CDR3 is TGCGCCAGCAGCCTAGACAGCTATGGCTACACCTTC.

V gene TRBV6-5 combines with J gene TRBJ2-7, with D maybe TRBD1 (6 bases). The germline CDR1 and CDR2 sequences are MNHEY and SVGAGI. Trimming shortened V by 6 bases and J by 3 bases, and 15 bases separated the two germline ends. This CDR3 region has 14 residues. CDR3 sequence reads: CASRVGTRYYEQYF. The CDR3 region has the DNA TGTGCCAGCAGGGTAGGGACACGATACTACGAGCAGTACTTC.

CDR3 sequence (DNA): TGTGCCAGCAGCTCAAGCGGGACTTCTAGCACAGATACGCAGTATTTT. Translated: CASSSSGTSSTDTQYF. The chain recombines TRBV11-3 with TRBJ2-3; 7 nucleotides match TRBD2. After removal of 4 bases from V and 0 bases from J, the junction contained 7 bases not matched to a gene. The CDR3 spans 16 residues. Germline V gene lookup returns CDR1 SGHNT and CDR2 YENEEA.

This clone was recorded a few times. CDR3 nucleotides: TGTGCCAGCAGCAAAGACAGGGGGGCCTACGAGCAGTACTTC. Its protein is CASSKDRGAYEQYF. The rearrangement uses TRBV6-5 and TRBJ2-7, with 9 positions matching TRBD1. The J segment lost 2 bases and the V segment lost 6 bases, leaving 5 bases of the junction unmatched. The CDR3 is 14 amino acids. Germline lookup yields CDR1 MNHEY and CDR2 SVGAGI.

This clone was picked up many times. Other nucleotide sequences from this sample produce the same CDR3. The J gene is TRBJ1-1, the V gene TRBV6-5, with unresolved D. The germline gives CDR1 MNHEY, CDR2 SVGAGI. CDR3 size: 13 residues. The V and J ends lost 3 bases and 1 base respectively, with 6 bases between them. CDR3 protein: CASSYRGNTEAFF. The CDR3, as DNA: TGTGCCAGCAGTTATAGAGGGAACACTGAAGCTTTCTTT.

There are a few counts of this clone. V is TRBV5-6 and J is TRBJ2-7; possible D gene TRBD2, 6 bases. CDR1 is SGHDT, CDR2 YYEEEE, per germline. CDR3 length equals 14 residues. Trimming removed 2 bases at V and 2 bases at J, with 11 bases between. CDR3 residues: CASSLGAGTYEQYF. The CDR3 region has the DNA TGTGCCAGCAGCTTAGGGGCGGGGACCTACGAGCAGTACTTC.

V and J are TRBV9 and TRBJ2-7; 8 bases are shared with TRBD1. Germline V gives CDR1 SGDLS, CDR2 YYNGEE. There are 14 residues in the CDR3. The trim removed 3 bases at V and 5 bases at J, leaving 7 bases unmatched. Here the CDR3 reads CASSASGGRNEQYF. The DNA for the CDR3 is TGTGCCAGCAGCGCCTCAGGGGGCCGGAACGAGCAGTACTTC. Looking up the rest from reference TRBV9 and TRBJ2-7 gives the full variable domain: DSGVTQTPKHLITATGQRVTLRCSPRSGDLSVYWYQQSLDQGLQFLIQYYNGEERAKGNILERFSAQQFPDLHSELNLSSLELGDSALYFCASSASGGRNEQYFGPGTRLTVT.

This clone was observed a single time. The gene calls are TRBV7-9 and TRBJ1-2; 7 bases fit TRBD1. From germline, CDR1 is SEHNR and CDR2 FQNEAQ (reference sequence). The length of the CDR3 is 14 residues. V lost 5 bases to trimming and J lost 8 bases; unmatched junction nucleotides: 11. CDR3: CASSPPGQLGGYTF. CDR3 nucleotides: TGTGCCAGCAGCCCTCCGGGACAGCTTGGCGGCTACACCTTC.

A few counts support this clone. The rearrangement joins TRBV5-4 to TRBJ2-5; D is possibly TRBD2 (8 bases). Germline V gene data show CDR1 as SGHNT and CDR2 as YYREEE (reference sequence). The CDR3 spans 14 residues. Deletions cut 4 bases from V and 3 bases from J, with 13 bases between. The CDR3 protein is CASSPGGTEETQYF. The CDR3 DNA reads as TGTGCCAGCAGCCCGGGGGGGACAGAAGAGACCCAGTACTTC.

The chain couples TRBV4-3 to TRBJ1-1; D possibly corresponds to TRBD1 (5 bases). Germline loops: CDR1 LGHNA, CDR2 YSLEER. The CDR3 spans 16 residues. V lost 1 base and J lost 1, with 13 bases in between. Here the CDR3 DNA reads TGCGCCAGCAGCCAAGGGTGGACAACTGAGAACACTGAAGCTTTCTTT. As protein: CASSQGWTTENTEAFF.

The CDR3 protein is CASSSRGTSGNEQFF. The CDR3 DNA reads TGTGCCAGCAGTTCACGGGGGACTAGCGGCAATGAGCAGTTCTTC. The V call is TRBV6-5, the J call TRBJ2-1, with 11 positions matching TRBD2. J lost 6 bases, V lost 4 bases, and 5 bases had no gene match. The CDR3 runs 15 residues. Germline CDR1 reads MNHEY; CDR2 reads SVGAGI.

The rearrangement joins TRBV7-8 to TRBJ1-5; TRBD1 might be the D (5 bases). The V end lost 1 base, the J end lost 0 bases, and 16 bases lay between the germline ends. Germline loops: CDR1 SGHVS, CDR2 FQNEAQ. The CDR3 is 18 residues long. CDR3 coding DNA: TGTGCCAGCAGCTTAGAGGGGCAGGGTGGCGATAGCAATCAGCCCCAGCATTTT. It yields the protein CASSLEGQGGDSNQPQHF.

The rearrangement joins TRBV18 to TRBJ2-2; D might be TRBD1 (6 bases). The CDR3 has 16 amino acids. V was cut by 3 bases and J by 5 bases, with 16 bases left in between. CDR1 and CDR2 (germline): KGHSH, LQKENI. In nucleotides, the CDR3 is TGTGCCAGCTCACCGTATCGGGACACGGGTACCGGGGAGCTGTTTTTT. Translating it yields CASSPYRDTGTGELFF.

This chain links TRBV6-5 with TRBJ2-2, with D uncertain. V lost 6 bases to trimming and J lost 6 bases, with 8 bases between them. The CDR3 spans 12 residues. Germline CDR1 and CDR2: MNHEY and SVGAGI. CDR3 bases: TGTGCCAGCAGACTCAGGTCCGGGGAGCTGTTTTTT. This codes for CASRLRSGELFF.

A few counts support this clone. The chain carries TRBV19 and TRBJ1-5, with D possibly matching TRBD1 (6 bases). The CDR3 length is 14 residues. Between the trimmed V and J ends, which lost 5 bases and 4 bases, there was a span of 12 bases. CDR1 is LNHDA and CDR2 is SQIVND in the germline V gene (reference sequence). The CDR3 sequence: CASSFKRGNQPQHF. In nucleotides, the CDR3 is TGTGCCAGTAGTTTTAAGAGGGGGAATCAGCCCCAGCATTTT.

This rearrangement joins TRBV6-5 to TRBJ2-2, with a possible D match to TRBD1 (6 bases). CDR3 length: 14 amino acids. V was trimmed by 6 bases and J by 3 bases, leaving 11 bases between them. Looked up from germline, CDR1 is MNHEY and CDR2 is SVGAGI. The CDR3, as DNA: TGTGCCAGCAGCCTCGCAGGGGACACCGGGGAGCTGTTTTTT. It encodes CASSLAGDTGELFF.